The text below deals with one TCR beta chain. Sequenced by immunoSEQ multiplex PCR; TCRdb stores in-frame clones only, minus some. This sample has roughly 63,000 clones, with approximately 89% found just once. This specimen comes from a study of OX40 agonist ivuxolimab in advanced cancers. The receptor comes from an adult with an advanced solid tumor such as melanoma, head and neck, liver or kidney cancer. The source was CD4+ or CD8+ T cells sorted from blood, collected in a trial of the OX40 agonist ivuxolimab.

In DNA, the CDR3 is TGTGCCAGCAGCCCTAAATACAATGAGCAGTTCTTC. Translation gives CASSPKYNEQFF. The chain links TRBV9 to TRBJ2-1; no firm D call. The CDR3 is made up of 12 amino acids. Germline V gives CDR1 SGDLS, CDR2 YYNGEE. Trimming took off 4 bases at V and 4 bases at J, with 6 bases between the two ends. The variable domain in full, with the rest retrieved from reference TRBV9 and TRBJ2-1, is DSGVTQTPKHLITATGQRVTLRCSPRSGDLSVYWYQQSLDQGLQFLIQYYNGEERAKGNILERFSAQQFPDLHSELNLSSLELGDSALYFCASSPKYNEQFFGPGTRLTVL.